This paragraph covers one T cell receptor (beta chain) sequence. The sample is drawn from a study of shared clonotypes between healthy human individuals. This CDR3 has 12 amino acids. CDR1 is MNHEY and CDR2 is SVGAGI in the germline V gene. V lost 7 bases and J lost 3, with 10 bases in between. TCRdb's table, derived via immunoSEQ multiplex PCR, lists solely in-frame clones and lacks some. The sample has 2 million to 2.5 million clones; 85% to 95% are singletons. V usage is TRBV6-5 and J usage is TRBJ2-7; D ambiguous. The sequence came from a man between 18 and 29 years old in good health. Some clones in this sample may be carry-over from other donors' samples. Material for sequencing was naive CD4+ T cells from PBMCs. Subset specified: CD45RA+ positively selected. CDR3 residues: CASTDRGYEQYF. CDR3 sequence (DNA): TGTGCCAGCACCGACCGAGGCTACGAGCAGTACTTC.